This TCR beta chain derives from a study of identical twins. Trimming took 0 bases from V and 3 from J, leaving 9 bases between them. CDR1 and CDR2 (germline): MNHEY, SVGAGI. There are 15 residues in the CDR3. This clonotype was seen only once. TCRdb passed the 5' RACE reads through MiXCR, listing each CDR3 protein once. The top ten clones hold roughly 0.9% of a sample with about 520,000 distinct CDR3 sequences, less than 25% of them seen once. This same sample was also taken into another study, of T cells expressing NK-cell markers.

The rearrangement joins TRBV6-5 to TRBJ2-1; D gene unclear. The specimen was CD4+ T cells sorted from blood. The receptor comes from a woman between 18 and 30 years old in good health. The CDR3 DNA reads TGTGCCAGCAGTTACTCCCAGCAGCTCTACAATGAGCAGTTCTTC. This translates into CASSYSQQLYNEQFF.